This note documents a single T cell receptor beta chain sequence. Its antigen is currently not known. No much larger clone exists at a distance of one base, and base qualities are not known. Library prep was done by 5' RACE. Sequencing was performed on an Illumina HiSeq 2500. A second PCR of roughly 7 to 11 cycles was run with a J-beta primer mix and a sample-barcoded 5' primer. Each TCR beta cDNA molecule received a unique molecular identifier from a template-switch 5' adaptor carrying 12 random nucleotides. Each sample yielded at least 3 million CDR3-containing paired-end reads. First-strand cDNA was synthesized from all RNA with the Mint cDNA synthesis kit, primed by a TRBC-specific oligonucleotide. Following uracil-DNA glycosylase treatment, all cDNA underwent a first 18-cycle PCR with the universal primers M1SS and BC2_uni_R. The published analysis was carried out like this. Each sample was normalized by randomly selecting 1 million high-quality reads, each carrying a distinct molecular identifier. Instead of being binned into consensus sequences, reads that shared molecular identifiers were thrown out. MiTCR, with a Q25 quality threshold and the strictest error-elimination algorithm, was used for CDR3 identification, clonotype clustering and error correction. A nonparametric unseen species model with Euler transformation was used to estimate lower-bound total TCR beta diversity. TCRdb cleaned the public reads at Q25 with fastp, built clones with MiXCR and kept in-frame beta chains. Every entry covers one CDR3 protein and lists the most common genes and DNA from its rows. The V and J calls come from TCRdb's annotation, not from the publication. This sample gives roughly 720,000 distinct CDR3 sequences in total; roughly 53% of them show up just once. The top ten hold about 42% of the sample.

The donors were roughly 39 Caucasian individuals from Russia, aged roughly 6 to 100 years, who were systemically healthy. Around 10 milliliters of peripheral blood were collected from each donor into EDTA-treated Vacutainer tubes. Ficoll-Paque density-gradient centrifugation was used to isolate PBMCs, with at least 6.5 million per sample. Trizol reagent was used to extract total RNA from PBMCs, with at least 5.5 micrograms per sample. The percentages of naive CD45RAhigh/CD27high T cells were determined by flow cytometry on a PBMC aliquot from every donor. The sample belongs to a study of blood T cells in healthy people across ages (dated by TCRdb to between 2014 and 2016). Regarding the study in general: In model experiments, roughly one uniquely barcoded TCR beta cDNA molecule per two T cells was captured by template switching. The study analyzed two additional independent replicas of 1 million unique cDNA reads from the same blood draw for two donors, one aged 18 to 30 and one aged 80 or older. Using deep sequencing normalized with unique cDNA molecular identifiers, the study measured how TCR beta repertoire diversity changes with age. To avoid experimental bias, donors of different ages were randomly spread across the sequencing lanes. The donors were split into four age groups: young (average 16 years), middle-aged (roughly 42), aged (more than 60) and long-lived (over 75).

Paper-wide results and their limitations: Bulk unsorted PBMC profiling prevented conclusive comparison of naive and antigen-experienced compartments. Observed TCR beta diversity per million T cells fell roughly linearly with age, and a significant reduction was already apparent by age around 40. Estimates of total diversity based on one million sequenced T cells were considered lower bounds and underestimates. Donor CMV infection status was unknown, potentially confounding age-related changes in expanded clonotypes. There was a strong correlation between observed TCR beta diversity and the percentage of naive T cells measured by flow cytometry. Compared with the aged group, more naive CD4+ T cells, fewer expanded clones and increased TCR diversity were shown by the long-lived group, suggesting age selection.

The CDR3, cysteine through phenylalanine, is 16 amino acids long. The retained sequence is limited to the CDR3, 48 bases, with the frame set at the first base. Germline trimming: 5 bases from V, 14 bases from J; junction bases outside gene matches: 21. The germline V gene yields SGHAT for CDR1 and FQNNGV for CDR2. The clonotype comes from a man older than 75 in good health. In this chain, TRBV11-2 is recombined with TRBJ2-3, and 8 bases in between align with TRBD2. The specimen was blood. CDR3 loop: CASSPLPGREHRYAYF. Read as DNA, the sequence is TGTGCCAGCAGCCCCCTCCCCGGGAGGGAGCACAGATACGCGTATTTT.